What follows are 7 T cell receptor beta chains derived from one specimen sequenced in a study of OX40 agonist ivuxolimab in advanced cancers. The table came from immunoSEQ multiplex PCR; TCRdb's copy has only in-frame clones and leaves some out. Altogether 25,000 to 35,000 clones are present, approximately 86% being singletons, with the ten largest covering 25% to 30%. Here the sequenced sample was CD4+ or CD8+ T cells sorted from blood, taken in a trial of the OX40 agonist ivuxolimab. The receptor set was obtained from an adult with an advanced solid tumor such as melanoma, head and neck, liver or kidney cancer.

The chain uses TRBV9 and TRBJ2-2; 7 bases are shared with TRBD1. CDR3 length: 16 residues. V gave up 3 bases and J gave up 0 bases; unmatched junction bases: 5. CDR1 and CDR2 from the germline V gene are SGDLS and YYNGEE. The CDR3 sequence is CASSERGPPNTGELFF. CDR3 DNA: TGTGCCAGCAGCGAGAGGGGGCCACCGAACACCGGGGAGCTGTTTTTT.

This sequence joins TRBV4-1 and TRBJ2-1; 9 bases map to TRBD1. Germline V gene sequence: CDR1 MGHRA, CDR2 YSYEKL. The CDR3 sequence is 15 residues long. V lost 4 bases to trimming and J lost 7 bases; unmatched junction nucleotides: 8. This CDR3 is CASSPAGQGLNEQFF. The CDR3, as DNA: TGCGCCAGCAGCCCAGCGGGACAGGGTCTAAATGAGCAGTTCTTC.

V usage is TRBV7-6 and J usage is TRBJ2-3; either TRBD1 or TRBD2 may supply D (5 bases each). The CDR3 has 15 amino acids. Trimming left V 7 bases short and J 4 bases short, with 18 bases between. Germline CDR1 and CDR2: SGHVS and FNYEAQ. CDR3 loop: CASTPGAGTADTQYF. The CDR3 DNA reads TGTGCCAGCACCCCCGGAGCAGGGACCGCAGATACGCAGTATTTT.

The J gene is TRBJ1-1, the V gene TRBV10-3; 9 bases map to TRBD1. Germline-derived CDR1 and CDR2 are ENHRY and SYGVKD. The length of the CDR3 is 13 residues. With V trimmed by 8 bases and J by 3 bases, 4 bases remained unmatched. DNA of the CDR3: TGTGCCATCGGGACAGGGCGGGACACTGAAGCTTTCTTT. It specifies CAIGTGRDTEAFF.

The sample holds one count of this clone. This sequence joins TRBV9 and TRBJ1-1; the D gene is possibly TRBD1 (5 bases). The CDR3 has 17 residues. CDR1 and CDR2 from the germline V gene are SGDLS and YYNGEE. The germline V and J ends were trimmed by 0 bases and 5 bases, with 20 bases remaining between them. The CDR3 sequence: CASSVAGGEAGGTEAFF. The CDR3 DNA is TGTGCCAGCAGCGTAGCCGGGGGAGAAGCTGGGGGGACTGAAGCTTTCTTT. Full variable domain (remainder filled in from reference TRBV9 and TRBJ1-1): DSGVTQTPKHLITATGQRVTLRCSPRSGDLSVYWYQQSLDQGLQFLIQYYNGEERAKGNILERFSAQQFPDLHSELNLSSLELGDSALYFCASSVAGGEAGGTEAFFGQGTRLTVV.

This sequence joins TRBV5-5 and TRBJ2-7, with TRBD2 identical over 7 bases. V shed 3 bases, J shed 5 bases, and the junction held 5 bases outside the gene matches. The CDR3 spans 13 residues. Germline values: CDR1 SGHKS, CDR2 YYEKEE (reference sequence). The CDR3 sequence is CASSSETSHEQYF. CDR3 nucleotide sequence: TGTGCCAGCAGCTCAGAGACTAGCCACGAGCAGTACTTC.

CDR3 bases: TGTGCCAGCAGCCCCCATTTGGAGCAGTACTTC. Encoded protein: CASSPHLEQYF. The rearrangement joins TRBV28 to TRBJ2-7; D gene uncertain. Germline CDR1 MDHEN, CDR2 SYDVKM. Trimming stripped 6 bases from V and 7 bases from J, with 10 bases between. The CDR3 is 11 residues long. The variable domain in full, with the rest retrieved from reference TRBV28 and TRBJ2-7, is DVKVTQSSRYLVKRTGEKVFLECVQDMDHENMFWYRQDPGLGLRLIYFSYDVKMKEKGDIPEGYSVSREKKERFSLILESASTNQTSMYLCASSPHLEQYFGPGTRLTVT.